This is a list of T cell receptor beta chains from one sample in a study of T cells after yellow fever vaccination. TCRdb fed the 5' RACE reads into MiXCR, producing one record per CDR3 protein. The table lists 250,000 to 400,000 distinct CDR3 sequences, approximately 4% of them singletons. The sequencing used PBMCs, collected 15 days after the yellow fever booster vaccination. Source of these receptors: a man aged 18 to 35 who received the YFV17D yellow fever vaccine. The CDR3 runs from the conserved cysteine through the conserved F or W.

J,V,CDR3
TRBJ1-5,TRBV6-6,CASSQPGRSPYQPQHF
TRBJ2-6,TRBV27,CASRPGSGANVLTF
TRBJ1-6,TRBV12-3/TRBV12-4,CASSPGVYSPLHF
TRBJ2-1,TRBV6-6,CASSYSRKNNEQFF
TRBJ2-1,TRBV19,CASSIRRTSVGEQFF
TRBJ2-1,TRBV5-1,CASSSSSGVVEQFF
TRBJ1-1,TRBV6-6,CASSSSGNNMNTEAFF
TRBJ1-1,TRBV12-3/TRBV12-4,CASSFGGLGTEAFF
TRBJ2-3,TRBV7-9,CASSLLPGSTDTQYF
TRBJ1-5,TRBV7-2,CASSLARGSNQPQHF
TRBJ2-5,TRBV11-2,CASSFLTGAEETQYF
TRBJ2-5,TRBV3-1,CASSQPTVGKETQYF
TRBJ2-7,TRBV18,CASSPDLSYEQYF
TRBJ2-7,TRBV7-3,CASSFPRGTRDYYEQYF
TRBJ2-3,TRBV15,CATSRDPGTQYF
TRBJ2-3,TRBV3-1,CASGGGRRTDTQYF
TRBJ2-3,TRBV10-2,CASRRTPISTDTQYF
TRBJ1-2,TRBV7-2,CASSPEQGWGGYTF
TRBJ1-6,TRBV4-3,CASSHADGRTKYNSPLHF
TRBJ1-2,TRBV30,CAWSVTGWGYTF
TRBJ1-6,TRBV18,CASSPGLDNSPLHF
TRBJ2-5,TRBV6-4,CASSDERDREGETQYF
TRBJ1-2,TRBV7-9,CASRWGIGGGYTF
TRBJ2-2,TRBV28,CASSLQQAGELFF
TRBJ2-7,TRBV3-1,CASSQDPWDLGGNVEQYF
TRBJ2-1,TRBV6-5,CASSPTSGGQSNNEQFF
TRBJ2-1,TRBV5-1,CASTVPGQGQGEQFF
TRBJ2-5,TRBV9,CASSVASGGSFRRETQYF
TRBJ1-2,TRBV12-3/TRBV12-4,CASSRPGQLYGYTF
TRBJ2-5,TRBV4-3,CASSQGTGEETQYF
TRBJ2-5,TRBV12-3/TRBV12-4,CASSLRKTSGYQETQYF
TRBJ2-5,TRBV20-1,CSARVSSLETQYF
TRBJ2-7,TRBV5-6,CASSFWSSYEQYF
TRBJ1-5,TRBV28,CASSPRPGQGVNQPQHF
TRBJ1-5,TRBV20-1,CSASSGKNQPQHF
TRBJ2-2,TRBV5-1,CASNPTGDTGELFF
TRBJ2-3,TRBV5-1,CASLRTGWSTDTQYF
TRBJ1-4,TRBV5-1,CASSLVGGATNEKLFF
TRBJ1-1,TRBV5-1,CASSRWESMNTEAFF
TRBJ1-5,TRBV5-1,CASSPGREDSNQPQHF
TRBJ1-6,TRBV4-1,CASSLGQASLSLTSNSPLHF
TRBJ2-5,TRBV9,CASSARLAGTGETQYF
TRBJ1-1,TRBV5-1,CASSQDRAGTEAFF
TRBJ1-2,TRBV12-3/TRBV12-4,CASSLIPRVYGYTF
TRBJ1-5,TRBV5-6,CASSFRSVTLPDQPQHF
TRBJ2-7,TRBV14,CASSQRRGSSYEQYF